The 15 T cell receptor beta chains below were found in one sample sequenced in a study of immune reconstitution after stem cell transplant in scleroderma (dated by TCRdb to 2015 to 2018). Library generation was performed with RT-PCR. The reads were generated on an Illumina MiSeq. The public reads were reanalyzed by TCRdb: fastp trimming at Q25, MiXCR alignment, in-frame beta chains only. A single entry per CDR3 protein holds the most common genes and DNA from its merged rows. This sample has 700 or so distinct CDR3 sequences in its table, and 8.5% of those were observed once. 33% of the sample lies in the top ten. Sampling was performed before or after autologous hematopoietic stem cell transplantation (not recorded which). The source of these receptors is a male donor with systemic sclerosis.

Judged by abundance, this clonotype is medium-sized. The rearrangement links TRBV5-5 to TRBJ1-5; D is uncertain. Between the trimmed V and J ends, which lost 0 bases and 2 bases, there was a span of 9 bases. CDR1 SGHKS and CDR2 YYEKEE come from the germline V gene (reference sequence). The CDR3 length is 15 residues. This CDR3 is CASSLEWWGNQPQHF. DNA for the CDR3: TGTGCCAGCAGCTTGGAGTGGTGGGGCAATCAGCCCCAGCATTTT.

By frequency in the sample, this clonotype is medium-sized (0.01 to 0.1%). The genes are TRBV12-3 or TRBV12-4 and TRBJ2-2, with 8 bases fitting TRBD2. V dropped 2 bases and J dropped 7; count of bases not matched to a gene: 12. CDR3 length: 17 amino acids. CDR3 sequence: CASSLKRGAGEGGELFF. The CDR3 bases are TGTGCCAGCAGTTTAAAGCGGGGAGCGGGAGAAGGCGGGGAGCTGTTTTTT.

CDR3 loop: CSVRRTDTQYF. CDR3 in DNA: TGCAGCGTTCGGCGGACAGATACGCAGTATTTT. The chain combines TRBV29-1 with TRBJ2-3; D unclear. V shed 5 bases and J shed 3 bases, with 6 bases lying between them. Germline V gives CDR1 SQVTM, CDR2 ANQGSEA. This CDR3 is 11 amino acids long.

By its share, this clonotype is medium-sized. V and J are TRBV30 and TRBJ2-6; tentatively, D is TRBD1 or TRBD2 (5 bases each). With 7 bases removed from V and 0 bases from J, the gap between germline ends came to 10 bases. Looked up from germline, CDR1 is GTSNPN and CDR2 is SVGIG (reference sequence). This CDR3 region has 14 residues. CDR3 region: CALTGASGANVLTF. In nucleotides, the CDR3 is TGTGCCTTAACCGGGGCCTCTGGGGCCAACGTCCTGACTTTC.

By sample fraction, this clonotype is medium-sized. V is TRBV4-3 and J is TRBJ2-7; TRBD1 or TRBD2 may be the D gene (5 bases each). V lost 1 base and J 8 bases, leaving 39 bases between the germline ends. CDR3 size: 22 residues. Germline loops: CDR1 LGHNA, CDR2 YSLEER. The DNA of the CDR3 is TGCGCCAGCAGCCAAGTCTTCCTCTGGATTAGAGAGACCCAGGGTCCTGAGGGGAAGCAGTACTTC. Protein product: CASSQVFLWIRETQGPEGKQYF.

The J gene is TRBJ2-1, the V gene TRBV5-1; no definite D call. Per the germline V gene, CDR1 is SGHRS and CDR2 is YFSETQ. V lost 6 bases to trimming and J lost 5 bases, with 12 bases between them. This CDR3 has 13 amino acids. CDR3 in amino acids: CASIKDGNNEQFF. CDR3 bases: TGCGCCAGCATTAAGGACGGAAACAATGAGCAGTTCTTC.

By share, this clonotype ranks as medium-sized. The J gene is TRBJ2-5, the V gene TRBV5-1; maybe TRBD2 (5 bases). Trimming left V 4 bases short and J 2 bases short, with 18 bases between. The CDR3 has 16 residues. Germline V gene data show CDR1 as SGHRS and CDR2 as YFSETQ. The CDR3 spells CASSPRMRAEQETQYF. CDR3 sequence (DNA): TGCGCCAGCAGCCCGCGAATGAGGGCAGAGCAAGAGACCCAGTACTTC.

This clonotype is medium-sized by share. The CDR3 DNA reads TGCGCCAGCAGCTCGGACAGGGTCTATGGCTACACCTTC. This encodes CASSSDRVYGYTF. V usage is TRBV5-1 and J usage is TRBJ1-2, with 8 nucleotides matching TRBD1. The V gene's germline CDR1 is SGHRS and CDR2 YFSETQ. This CDR3 has 13 amino acids. V was pared by 3 bases and J by 4 bases, with 2 bases of the junction left unmatched.

By share, this clonotype ranks as large (0.1 to 1%). The chain has TRBV5-1 and TRBJ1-1; the D gene is possibly TRBD1 (5 bases). The CDR3 is made up of 15 amino acids. CDR1 and CDR2 from the germline V gene are SGHRS and YFSETQ. V gave up 0 bases and J gave up 5 bases, with 14 bases separating them. The CDR3 spells CASSLEGARLTEAFF. The CDR3 DNA follows: TGCGCCAGCAGCTTGGAAGGGGCGAGGCTTACTGAAGCTTTCTTT.

In its sample, this clonotype ranks as large. V usage is TRBV2 and J usage is TRBJ2-3; D unclear. From germline, CDR1 is SNHLY and CDR2 FYNNEI. The CDR3 has 13 amino acids. Trimming left V 7 bases short and J 0 bases short, with 8 bases between. CDR3 in amino acids: CASILRSTDTQYF. CDR3 DNA: TGTGCCAGCATATTACGGAGCACAGATACGCAGTATTTT.

This clonotype is labeled as medium-sized (0.01 to 0.1%). V and J are TRBV10-2 and TRBJ2-1; D is unclear. Trimming shortened V by 0 bases and J by 8 bases, and 5 bases separated the two germline ends. The germline gives CDR1 WSHSY, CDR2 SAAADI. The length of the CDR3 is 12 residues. CDR3 protein: CASSESVDEQFF. CDR3 coding DNA: TGCGCCAGCAGTGAGTCGGTCGATGAGCAGTTCTTC.

J is TRBJ1-1 and V is TRBV10-3; D is perhaps TRBD1 (6 bases). Trimming took 6 bases from V and 1 from J, leaving 6 bases between them. Germline CDR1 reads ENHRY; CDR2 reads SYGVKD. This CDR3 comprises 12 residues. The CDR3 here is CAIRQGNTEAFF. The CDR3 DNA reads TGTGCCATCAGACAGGGGAACACTGAAGCTTTCTTT.

As to this clonotype: At one end the junction does not follow the germline gene, possibly because of a read error. The DNA for the CDR3 is TGTGCCGGCAGCGTTAGGAGCGGGAGTAGGATGTACAATGAGCAGTTCTTC. Translation: CAGSVRSGSRMYNEQFF. The chain couples TRBV7-2 to TRBJ2-1; 8 bases fit TRBD2. The CDR3 extends over 17 amino acids. Germline CDR1 SGHTA, CDR2 FQGNSA. The entire variable domain, with the rest obtained from reference TRBV7-2 and TRBJ2-1, is as follows: GAGVSQSPSNKVTEKGKDVELRCDPISGHTALYWYRQSLGQGLEFLIYFQGNSAPDKSGLPSDRFSAERTGGSVSTLTIQRTQQEDSAVYLCAGSVRSGSRMYNEQFFGPGTRLTVL.

This clonotype has more than one count but fewer than ten. A much more abundant neighbour one base away suggests this may be a read error. CDR3 residues: CSGGGGEAQYF. CDR3 sequence (DNA): TGCAGTGGGGGGGGAGGTGAGGCCCAGTACTTC. The J gene is TRBJ2-5, the V gene TRBV20-1, with TRBD2 matching 7 bases. The CDR3 spans 11 residues. V lost 7 bases, J lost 9 bases, and 8 bases stayed unmatched. Germline lookup yields CDR1 DFQATT and CDR2 SNEGSKA (reference sequence).

By frequency in the sample, this clonotype is large. This sequence joins TRBV2 and TRBJ1-3; D remains unclear. Trimming shortened V by 5 bases and J by 0 bases, and 14 bases separated the two germline ends. CDR1 and CDR2 (germline): SNHLY, FYNNEI. This CDR3 spans 16 amino acids. DNA of the CDR3: TGTGCCAGCAGTACCGACCGACGTATCTCTGGAAACACCATATATTTT. This encodes CASSTDRRISGNTIYF. Full variable domain (outside the CDR3, taken from reference TRBV2 and TRBJ1-3): EPEVTQTPSHQVTQMGQEVILRCVPISNHLYFYWYRQILGQKVEFLVSFYNNEISEKSEIFDDQFSVERPDGSNFTLKIRSTKLEDSAMYFCASSTDRRISGNTIYFGEGSWLTVV.